This TCR beta chain was found in a study of shared clonotypes between healthy human individuals. Study-wide points: Among donors, clonotype sharing was expected to be affected by sequencing depth.

Execution of the assay was at deep level. Genomic DNA per cell subset filled all wells of several immunoSEQ plates. Here immunoSEQ multiplex PCR was the method, and the copy in TCRdb shows in-frame clones only, minus some. This table has hundreds of thousands of clones, roughly three quarters appearing once. This CDR3 has 14 residues. The germline V and J ends were trimmed by 0 bases and 15 bases, with 18 bases remaining between them. Germline V gives CDR1 MNHEY, CDR2 SMNVEV (reference sequence). This clone occurred a few times. What it binds is not known. The clonotype comes from a woman between 40 and 55 years old in good health. Some clones in this sample may be carry-over from other donors' samples. The chain joins TRBV27 to TRBJ2-4, with D possibly TRBD2 on 5 matching bases. The specimen sequenced was PBMCs. CDR3 amino acids: CASSLSIEEAPRYF. The CDR3 DNA is TGTGCCAGCAGTTTATCTATCGAGGAGGCACCTCGGTACTTC.